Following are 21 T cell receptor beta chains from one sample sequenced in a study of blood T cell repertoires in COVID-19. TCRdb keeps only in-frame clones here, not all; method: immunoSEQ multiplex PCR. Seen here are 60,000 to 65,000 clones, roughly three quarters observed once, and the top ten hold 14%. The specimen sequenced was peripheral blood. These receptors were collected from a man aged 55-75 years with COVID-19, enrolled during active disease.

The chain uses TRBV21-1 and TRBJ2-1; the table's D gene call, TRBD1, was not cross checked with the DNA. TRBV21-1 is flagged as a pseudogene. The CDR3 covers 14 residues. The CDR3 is CASSAGTGYDEQFF. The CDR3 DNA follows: TGTGCCAGCAGCGCCGGGACAGGGTACGATGAGCAGTTCTTC.

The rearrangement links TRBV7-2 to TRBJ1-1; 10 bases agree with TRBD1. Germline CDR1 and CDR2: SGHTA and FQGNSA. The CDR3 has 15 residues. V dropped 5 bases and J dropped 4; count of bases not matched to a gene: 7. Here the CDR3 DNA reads TGTGCCAGCAGCCACCGGACAGGGGGGGGCACTGAAGCTTTCTTT. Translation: CASSHRTGGGTEAFF.

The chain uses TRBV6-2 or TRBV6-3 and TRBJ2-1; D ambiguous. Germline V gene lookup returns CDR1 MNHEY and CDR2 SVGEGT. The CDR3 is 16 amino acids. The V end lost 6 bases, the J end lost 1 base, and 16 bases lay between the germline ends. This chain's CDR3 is CASSPYTLTSYNEQFF. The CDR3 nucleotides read TGTGCCAGCAGCCCCTATACCCTCACGTCCTACAATGAGCAGTTCTTC.

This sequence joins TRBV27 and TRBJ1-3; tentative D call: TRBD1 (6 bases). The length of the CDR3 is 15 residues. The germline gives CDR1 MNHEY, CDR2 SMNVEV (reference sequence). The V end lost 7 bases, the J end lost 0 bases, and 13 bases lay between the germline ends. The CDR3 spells CASNNRVSSGNTIYF. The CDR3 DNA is TGTGCCAGCAATAACAGGGTTTCCTCTGGAAACACCATATATTTT.

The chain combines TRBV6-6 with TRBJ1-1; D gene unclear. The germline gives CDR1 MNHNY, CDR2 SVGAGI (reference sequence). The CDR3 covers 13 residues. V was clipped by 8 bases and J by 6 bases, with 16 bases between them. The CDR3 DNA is TGTGCCAGCCGTCCGCTTCTTAGTCCTGAAGCTTTCTTT. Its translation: CASRPLLSPEAFF.

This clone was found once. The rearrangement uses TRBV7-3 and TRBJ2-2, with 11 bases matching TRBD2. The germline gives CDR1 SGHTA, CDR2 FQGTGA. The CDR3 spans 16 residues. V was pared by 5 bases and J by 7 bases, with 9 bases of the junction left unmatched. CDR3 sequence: CASSRLAGGPHGELFF. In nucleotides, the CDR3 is TGTGCCAGCAGCCGATTAGCGGGAGGGCCGCACGGGGAGCTGTTTTTT.

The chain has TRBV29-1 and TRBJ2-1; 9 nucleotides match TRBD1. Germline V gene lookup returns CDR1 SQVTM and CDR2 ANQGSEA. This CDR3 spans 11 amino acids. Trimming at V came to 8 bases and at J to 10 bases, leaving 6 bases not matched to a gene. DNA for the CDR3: TGCAGCTCGACAGGGGGTTGGGAGCAGTTCTTC. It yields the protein CSSTGGWEQFF.

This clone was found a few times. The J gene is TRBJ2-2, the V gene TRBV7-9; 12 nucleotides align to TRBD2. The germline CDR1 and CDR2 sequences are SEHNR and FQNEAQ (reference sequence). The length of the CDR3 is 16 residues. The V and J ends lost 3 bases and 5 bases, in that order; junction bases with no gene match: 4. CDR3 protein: CASSLEGLAGTGELFF. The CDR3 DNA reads TGTGCCAGCAGCTTGGAGGGACTAGCGGGTACCGGGGAGCTGTTTTTT.

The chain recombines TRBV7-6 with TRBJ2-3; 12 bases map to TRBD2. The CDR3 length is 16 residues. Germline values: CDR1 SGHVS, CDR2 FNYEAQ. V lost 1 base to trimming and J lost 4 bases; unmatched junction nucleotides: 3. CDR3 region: CASSLGLAGVSDTQYF. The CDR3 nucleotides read TGTGCCAGCAGCTTAGGACTAGCGGGAGTATCAGATACGCAGTATTTT.

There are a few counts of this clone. In DNA form, the CDR3 reads TGTGCCAGCAGCTTAGAACGAGGAGGTCGGGTCGACTCCTACGAGCAGTACTTC. The encoded protein is CASSLERGGRVDSYEQYF. The chain couples TRBV11-3 to TRBJ2-7, with D perhaps matching TRBD2 (5 bases). From germline, CDR1 is SGHNT and CDR2 YENEEA. The CDR3 runs to 18 residues. V lost 0 bases, J lost 0 bases, and 18 bases lay in between.

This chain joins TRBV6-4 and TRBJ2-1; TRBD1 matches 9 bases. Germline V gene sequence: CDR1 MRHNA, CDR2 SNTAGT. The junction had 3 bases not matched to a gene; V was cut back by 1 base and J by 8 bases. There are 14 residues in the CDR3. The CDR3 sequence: CASSDWDRADEQFF. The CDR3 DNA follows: TGTGCCAGCAGTGACTGGGACAGGGCGGATGAGCAGTTCTTC.

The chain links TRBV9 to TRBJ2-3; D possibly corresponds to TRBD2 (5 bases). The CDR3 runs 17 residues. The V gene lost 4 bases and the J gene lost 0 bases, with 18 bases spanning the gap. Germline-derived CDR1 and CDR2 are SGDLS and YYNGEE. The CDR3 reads CASSLAAGGASTDTQYF. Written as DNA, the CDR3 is TGTGCCAGCAGCCTCGCCGCGGGCGGAGCTAGCACAGATACGCAGTATTTT.

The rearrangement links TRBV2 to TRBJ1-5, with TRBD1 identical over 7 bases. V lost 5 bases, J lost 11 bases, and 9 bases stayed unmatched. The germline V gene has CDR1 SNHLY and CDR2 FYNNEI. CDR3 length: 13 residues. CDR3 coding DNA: TGTGCCAGCAGTTCCGGGCCCAGGGGGGCCCAGCATTTT. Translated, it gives CASSSGPRGAQHF.

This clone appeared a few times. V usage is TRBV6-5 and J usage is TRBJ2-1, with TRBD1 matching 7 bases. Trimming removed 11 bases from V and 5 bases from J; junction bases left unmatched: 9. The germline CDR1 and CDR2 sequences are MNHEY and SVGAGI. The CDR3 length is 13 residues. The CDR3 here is CALATGPNNEQFF. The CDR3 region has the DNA TGTGCCTTGGCGACAGGGCCCAACAATGAGCAGTTCTTC.

DNA of the CDR3: TGTGCCAGCAGCTTAGGGACTGGACTAGCGATGGGGAATGAGCAGTTCTTC. Translated, it gives CASSLGTGLAMGNEQFF. The V call is TRBV5-4, the J call TRBJ2-1; 9 bases align to TRBD2. Germline lookup yields CDR1 SGHNT and CDR2 YYREEE (reference sequence). This CDR3 has 17 residues. The V gene end was trimmed by 2 bases and the J gene end by 7 bases; junction bases not matched to a gene: 13.

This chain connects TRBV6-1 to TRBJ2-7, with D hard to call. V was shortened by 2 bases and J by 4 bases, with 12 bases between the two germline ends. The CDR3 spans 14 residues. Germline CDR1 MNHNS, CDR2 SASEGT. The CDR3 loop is CASSELSIVYEQYF. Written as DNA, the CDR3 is TGTGCCAGCAGTGAATTGTCAATAGTTTACGAGCAGTACTTC.

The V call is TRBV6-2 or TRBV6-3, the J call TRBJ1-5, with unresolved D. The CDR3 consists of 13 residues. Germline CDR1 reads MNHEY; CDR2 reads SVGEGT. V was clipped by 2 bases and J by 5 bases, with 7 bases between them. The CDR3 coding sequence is TGTGCCAGCAGTTACATCGGGGATCAGCCCCAGCATTTT. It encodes CASSYIGDQPQHF.

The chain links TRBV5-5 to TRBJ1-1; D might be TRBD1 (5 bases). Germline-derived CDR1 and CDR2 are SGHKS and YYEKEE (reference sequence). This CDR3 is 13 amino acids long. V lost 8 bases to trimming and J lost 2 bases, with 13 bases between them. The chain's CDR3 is CASTLRANTEAFF. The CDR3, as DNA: TGTGCCAGTACACTCAGGGCTAACACTGAAGCTTTCTTT.

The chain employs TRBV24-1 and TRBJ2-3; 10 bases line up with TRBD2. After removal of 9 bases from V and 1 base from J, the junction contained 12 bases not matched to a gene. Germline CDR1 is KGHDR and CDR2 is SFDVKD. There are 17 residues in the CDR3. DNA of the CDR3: TGTGCCACCGCCGGGAGTAAAGCGGGGGGGGGCACAGATACGCAGTATTTT. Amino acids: CATAGSKAGGGTDTQYF.

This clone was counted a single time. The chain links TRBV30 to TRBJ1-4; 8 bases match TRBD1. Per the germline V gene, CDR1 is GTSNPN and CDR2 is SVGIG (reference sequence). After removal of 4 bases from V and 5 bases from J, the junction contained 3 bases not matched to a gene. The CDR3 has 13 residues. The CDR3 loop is CAWTRDRNEKLFF. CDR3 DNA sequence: TGTGCCTGGACGCGGGACAGGAATGAAAAACTGTTTTTT.

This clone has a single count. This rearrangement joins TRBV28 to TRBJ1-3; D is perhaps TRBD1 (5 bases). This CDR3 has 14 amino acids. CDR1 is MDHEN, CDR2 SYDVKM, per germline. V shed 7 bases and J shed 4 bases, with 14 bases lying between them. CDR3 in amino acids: CASNSGGDGNTIYF. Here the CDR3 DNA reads TGTGCCAGCAACTCCGGGGGGGACGGAAACACCATATATTTT.